Listed here are 11 T cell receptor beta chains from one sample, sequenced in a study of vaccination effects on CD4 cells after COVID-19. TCRdb's table, derived via immunoSEQ multiplex PCR, lists solely in-frame clones and lacks some. The table has tens of thousands of clones, about 71% seen once. Antigen-specific CD4+ T cells were first expanded with viral peptide pools by the ViraFEST assay and only then sequenced. CD4+ T cell isolation took place after approximately 11 days of culture. Nobody among the vaccine recipients had prior SARS-CoV-2 infection (nucleocapsid antibodies were negative). Their antigen targets remain unknown. This specimen consisted of CD4+ T cells from PBMCs cultured with HCoV-OC43 spike peptides, obtained before COVID-19 vaccination. Noted subset: HCoV-OC43 spike overlapping peptide pool stimulation. The receptor set was obtained from a human donor who received a COVID-19 vaccine.

This chain connects TRBV5-1 to TRBJ1-4; D is uncertain. Trimming took 1 base from V and 0 from J, leaving 4 bases between them. CDR1 is SGHRS and CDR2 is YFSETQ in the germline V gene. There are 14 residues in the CDR3. The CDR3: CASSLTATNEKLFF. CDR3 sequence (DNA): TGCGCCAGCAGCTTGACAGCAACTAATGAAAAACTGTTTTTT.

The chain carries TRBV7-3 and TRBJ2-5; tentatively, D is TRBD1 (6 bases). Trimming took 4 bases from V and 0 from J, leaving 12 bases between them. The germline V gene has CDR1 SGHTA and CDR2 FQGTGA. CDR3 length: 15 residues. Here the CDR3 DNA reads TGTGCCAGCAGCTCCAACGGACAGTACCAAGAGACCCAGTACTTC. Protein sequence: CASSSNGQYQETQYF.

This chain connects TRBV12-3 or TRBV12-4 to TRBJ1-5; D ambiguous. The ends were cut back, 5 bases at V and 2 bases at J, with 7 bases in the middle. CDR3 size: 13 residues. In DNA form, the CDR3 reads TGTGCCAGCAGTCACCAAGGCAATCAGCCCCAGCATTTT. This sequence encodes CASSHQGNQPQHF.

V usage is TRBV28 and J usage is TRBJ1-2; 7 positions match TRBD1. Germline CDR1 MDHEN, CDR2 SYDVKM. The CDR3 runs to 14 residues. V dropped 5 bases and J dropped 9; count of bases not matched to a gene: 12. The CDR3 here is CASSVTGDSKSYTF. The CDR3 DNA reads as TGTGCCAGCAGTGTCACAGGGGACTCTAAGAGCTACACCTTC.

The chain uses TRBV5-4 and TRBJ1-1, with D perhaps matching TRBD1 (6 bases). The germline V and J ends were trimmed by 3 bases and 0 bases, with 15 bases remaining between them. The CDR3 contains 16 residues. Germline V gene data show CDR1 as SGHNT and CDR2 as YYREEE (reference sequence). The CDR3 nucleotides read TGTGCCAGCAGCTCCCCCGGGACACCAATGAACACTGAAGCTTTCTTT. It is translated as CASSSPGTPMNTEAFF.

The J gene is TRBJ2-5, the V gene TRBV3-1 (or the pseudogene TRBV3-2); D gene uncertain. Germline V gene lookup returns CDR1 LGHDT and CDR2 YNNKEL (reference sequence). This CDR3 spans 17 amino acids. Deletions cut 1 base from V and 5 bases from J, with 20 bases between. This CDR3 is CASSQGPRKLTWETQYF. For the CDR3, the DNA is TGTGCCAGCAGCCAAGGGCCGAGAAAACTGACATGGGAGACCCAGTACTTC.

The chain combines TRBV5-1 with TRBJ2-5; D unclear. Germline V CDR1 and CDR2: SGHRS, YFSETQ. CDR3 length equals 13 residues. V lost 7 bases to trimming and J lost 5 bases, with 15 bases between them. DNA of the CDR3: TGCGCCAGCCGCAAATTTCTGGGGGAGACCCAGTACTTC. Residues: CASRKFLGETQYF.

The chain couples TRBV1 to TRBJ2-1; the table assigns TRBD2, which was not confirmed against the DNA. TRBV1 is deemed a pseudogene. CDR3 length: 19 amino acids. The CDR3 loop reads CTSSLTGTSGGAPYNEQFF. CDR3 sequence (DNA): TGCACCAGCAGCCTCACCGGGACTAGCGGGGGGGCGCCCTACAATGAGCAGTTCTTC.

The CDR3 nucleotides are TGTGCCAGCAGTTACTCGCGCCTCGATGGGACTGAAGCTTTCTTT. Its protein is CASSYSRLDGTEAFF. This chain uses TRBV6-2 or TRBV6-3 with TRBJ1-1; D not certain. The CDR3 consists of 15 residues. CDR1 and CDR2 from the germline V gene are MNHEY and SVGEGT. Trimming took off 0 bases at V and 5 bases at J, with 13 bases between the two ends.

The gene calls are TRBV5-6 and TRBJ2-1; 8 bases are shared with TRBD1. The J segment lost 6 bases and the V segment lost 6 bases, leaving 11 bases of the junction unmatched. The germline CDR1 and CDR2 sequences are SGHDT and YYEEEE. The CDR3 has 15 amino acids. In DNA, the CDR3 is TGTGCCAGCACCATTAGGACAGGGTATATCAATGAGCAGTTCTTC. The encoded protein is CASTIRTGYINEQFF.

The V call is TRBV5-1, the J call TRBJ2-3, with TRBD1 identical over 7 bases. Trimming took 5 bases from V and 1 from J; bases not matched to a gene: 7. Germline V gene lookup returns CDR1 SGHRS and CDR2 YFSETQ. This CDR3 comprises 15 residues. The DNA of the CDR3 is TGCGCCAGCAGGACTAAGGGGGCCGGCACAGATACGCAGTATTTT. Residues: CASRTKGAGTDTQYF.